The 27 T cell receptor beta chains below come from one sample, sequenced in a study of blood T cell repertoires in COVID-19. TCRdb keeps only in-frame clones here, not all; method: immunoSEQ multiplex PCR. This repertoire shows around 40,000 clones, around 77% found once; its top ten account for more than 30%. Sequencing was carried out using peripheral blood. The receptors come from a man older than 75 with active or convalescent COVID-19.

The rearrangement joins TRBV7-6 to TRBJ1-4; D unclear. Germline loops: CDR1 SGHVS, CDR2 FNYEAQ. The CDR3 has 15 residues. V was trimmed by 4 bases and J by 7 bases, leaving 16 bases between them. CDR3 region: CASSSYLGLGEKLFF. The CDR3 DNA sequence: TGTGCCAGCAGCTCCTATCTGGGTCTAGGTGAAAAACTGTTTTTT.

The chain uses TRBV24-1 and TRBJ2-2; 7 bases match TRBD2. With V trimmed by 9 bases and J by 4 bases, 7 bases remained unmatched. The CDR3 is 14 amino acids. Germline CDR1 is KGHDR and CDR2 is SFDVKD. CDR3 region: CATGERGGTGELFF. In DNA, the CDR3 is TGTGCCACCGGGGAGCGGGGTGGCACCGGGGAGCTGTTTTTT.

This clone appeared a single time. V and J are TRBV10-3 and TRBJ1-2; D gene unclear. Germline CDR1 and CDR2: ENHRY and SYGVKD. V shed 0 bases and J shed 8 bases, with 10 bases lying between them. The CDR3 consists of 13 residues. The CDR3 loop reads CAISESREKGYTF. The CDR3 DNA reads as TGTGCCATCAGTGAGTCGAGGGAGAAAGGCTACACCTTC.

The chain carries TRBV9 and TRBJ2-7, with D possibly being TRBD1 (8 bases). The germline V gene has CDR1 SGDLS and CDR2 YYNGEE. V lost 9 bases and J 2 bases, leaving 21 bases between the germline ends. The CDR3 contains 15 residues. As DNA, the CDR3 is TGTGCCATCAAACACGGGGGGACAGGCCCCTACGAGCAGTACTTC. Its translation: CAIKHGGTGPYEQYF.

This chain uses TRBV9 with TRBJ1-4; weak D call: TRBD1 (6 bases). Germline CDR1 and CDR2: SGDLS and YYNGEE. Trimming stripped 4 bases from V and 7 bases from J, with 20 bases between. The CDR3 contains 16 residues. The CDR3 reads CASSPSGTGSFEKLFF. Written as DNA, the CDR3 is TGTGCCAGCAGCCCCAGCGGAACAGGGTCATTTGAAAAACTGTTTTTT.

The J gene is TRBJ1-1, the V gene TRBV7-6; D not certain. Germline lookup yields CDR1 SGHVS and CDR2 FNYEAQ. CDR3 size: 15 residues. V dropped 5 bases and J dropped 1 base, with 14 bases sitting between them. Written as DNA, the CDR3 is TGTGCCAGCAGCCCTGACACTCTCGCGAACACTGAAGCTTTCTTT. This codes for CASSPDTLANTEAFF.

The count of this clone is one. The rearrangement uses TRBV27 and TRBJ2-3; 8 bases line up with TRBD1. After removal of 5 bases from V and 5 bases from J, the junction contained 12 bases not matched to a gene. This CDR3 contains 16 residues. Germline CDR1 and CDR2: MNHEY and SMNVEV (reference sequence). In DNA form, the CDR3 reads TGTGCCAGCAGTCCCCGACAGGGGCTGGAGGGAGATACGCAGTATTTT. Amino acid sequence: CASSPRQGLEGDTQYF.

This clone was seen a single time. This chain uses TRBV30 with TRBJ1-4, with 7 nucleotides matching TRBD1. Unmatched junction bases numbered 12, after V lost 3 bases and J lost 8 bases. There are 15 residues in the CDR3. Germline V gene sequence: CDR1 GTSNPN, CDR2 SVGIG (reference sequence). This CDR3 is CAWSKDRAEGEKLFF. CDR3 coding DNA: TGTGCCTGGAGCAAAGACAGGGCTGAAGGGGAAAAACTGTTTTTT.

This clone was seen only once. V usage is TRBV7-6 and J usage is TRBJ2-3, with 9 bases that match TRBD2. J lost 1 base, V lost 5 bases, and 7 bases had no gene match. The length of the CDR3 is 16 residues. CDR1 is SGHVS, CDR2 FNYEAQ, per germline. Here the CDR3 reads CASSPRLADRTDTQYF. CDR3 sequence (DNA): TGTGCCAGCAGCCCTCGACTAGCGGACCGCACAGATACGCAGTATTTT.

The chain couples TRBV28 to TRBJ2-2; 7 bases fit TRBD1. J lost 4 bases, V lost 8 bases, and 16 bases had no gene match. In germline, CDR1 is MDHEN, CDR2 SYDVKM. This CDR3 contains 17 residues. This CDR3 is CASVDPGGRLSTGELFF. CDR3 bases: TGTGCCAGCGTAGATCCAGGGGGTCGCTTGAGCACCGGGGAGCTGTTTTTT.

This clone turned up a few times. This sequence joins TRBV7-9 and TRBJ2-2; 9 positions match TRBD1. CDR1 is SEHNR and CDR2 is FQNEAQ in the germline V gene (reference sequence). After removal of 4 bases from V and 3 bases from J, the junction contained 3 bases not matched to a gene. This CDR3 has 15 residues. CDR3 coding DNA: TGTGCCAGCAGCTCGACAGGGGGGCACACCGGGGAGCTGTTTTTT. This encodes CASSSTGGHTGELFF.

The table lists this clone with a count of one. The CDR3, as DNA: TGTGCCAGTACCCAGACGGGGGGACGTGACGGCTACACCTTC. It codes for CASTQTGGRDGYTF. The V and J genes are TRBV19 and TRBJ1-2; D perhaps matches TRBD1 (5 bases). This CDR3 has 14 residues. Per germline, CDR1 LNHDA and CDR2 SQIVND (reference sequence). V lost 7 bases, J lost 8 bases, and 20 bases lay in between.

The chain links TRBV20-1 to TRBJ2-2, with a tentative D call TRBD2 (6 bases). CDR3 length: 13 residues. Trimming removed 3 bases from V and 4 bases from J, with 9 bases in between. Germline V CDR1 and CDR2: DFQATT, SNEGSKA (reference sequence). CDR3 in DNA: TGCAGTGCTAGTACGGGAGTCACCGGGGAGCTGTTTTTT. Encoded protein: CSASTGVTGELFF.

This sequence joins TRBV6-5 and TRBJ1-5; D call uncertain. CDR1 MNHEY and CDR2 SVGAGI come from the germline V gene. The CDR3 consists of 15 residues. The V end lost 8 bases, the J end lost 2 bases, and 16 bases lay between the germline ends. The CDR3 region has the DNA TGTGCCAGCTTACAACACCCACGGGGCAATCAGCCCCAGCATTTT. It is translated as CASLQHPRGNQPQHF.

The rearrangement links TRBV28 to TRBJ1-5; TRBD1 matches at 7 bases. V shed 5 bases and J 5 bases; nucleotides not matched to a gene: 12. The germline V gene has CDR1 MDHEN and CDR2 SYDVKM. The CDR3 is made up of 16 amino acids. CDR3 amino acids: CASSLDTGTVYQPQHF. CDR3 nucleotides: TGTGCCAGCAGTCTGGACACCGGGACAGTCTATCAGCCCCAGCATTTT.

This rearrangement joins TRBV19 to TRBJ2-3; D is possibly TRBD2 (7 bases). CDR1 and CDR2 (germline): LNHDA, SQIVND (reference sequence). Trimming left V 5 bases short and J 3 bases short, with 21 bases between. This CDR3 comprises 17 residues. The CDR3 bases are TGTGCCAGTAGTCCGAGGGGGGGTGCAGCCGGGACAGATACGCAGTATTTT. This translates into CASSPRGGAAGTDTQYF.

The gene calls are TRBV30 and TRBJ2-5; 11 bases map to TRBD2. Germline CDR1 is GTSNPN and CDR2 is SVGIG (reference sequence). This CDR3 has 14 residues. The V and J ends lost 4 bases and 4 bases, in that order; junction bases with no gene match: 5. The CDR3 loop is CAWNLAGGVETQYF. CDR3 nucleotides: TGTGCCTGGAACTTAGCGGGAGGGGTAGAGACCCAGTACTTC.

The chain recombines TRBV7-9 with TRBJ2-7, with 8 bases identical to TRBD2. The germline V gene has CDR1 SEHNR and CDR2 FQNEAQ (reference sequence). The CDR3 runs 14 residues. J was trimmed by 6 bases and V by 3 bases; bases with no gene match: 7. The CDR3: CASSFSAGVVEQYF. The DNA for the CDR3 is TGTGCCAGCAGCTTTTCAGCGGGAGTGGTCGAGCAGTACTTC.

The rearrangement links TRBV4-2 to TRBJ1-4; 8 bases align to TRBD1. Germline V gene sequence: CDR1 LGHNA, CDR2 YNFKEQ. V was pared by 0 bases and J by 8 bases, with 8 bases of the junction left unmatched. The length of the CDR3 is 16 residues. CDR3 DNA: TGTGCCAGCAGCCAAGACCTCGGACAGGGAGGAGAAAAACTGTTTTTT. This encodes CASSQDLGQGGEKLFF.

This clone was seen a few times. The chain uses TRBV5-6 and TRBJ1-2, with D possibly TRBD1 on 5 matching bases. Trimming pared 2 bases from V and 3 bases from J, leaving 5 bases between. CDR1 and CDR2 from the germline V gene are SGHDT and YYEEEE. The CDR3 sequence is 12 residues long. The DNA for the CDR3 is TGTGCCAGCAGCTTAGGGGACTATGGCTACACCTTC. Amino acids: CASSLGDYGYTF.

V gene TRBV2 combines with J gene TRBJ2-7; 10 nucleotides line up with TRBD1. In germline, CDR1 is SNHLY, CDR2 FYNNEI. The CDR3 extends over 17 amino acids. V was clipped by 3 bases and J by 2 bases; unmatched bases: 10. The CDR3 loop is CASSEMTGTGVAYEQYF. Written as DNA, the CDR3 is TGTGCCAGCAGTGAGATGACCGGGACAGGGGTTGCCTACGAGCAGTACTTC.

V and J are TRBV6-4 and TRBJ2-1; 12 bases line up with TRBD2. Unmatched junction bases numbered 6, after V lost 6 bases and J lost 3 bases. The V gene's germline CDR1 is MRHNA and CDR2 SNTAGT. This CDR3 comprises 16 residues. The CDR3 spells CASRPTSGSVYNEQFF. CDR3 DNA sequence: TGTGCCAGCAGACCGACTAGCGGGAGTGTCTACAATGAGCAGTTCTTC.

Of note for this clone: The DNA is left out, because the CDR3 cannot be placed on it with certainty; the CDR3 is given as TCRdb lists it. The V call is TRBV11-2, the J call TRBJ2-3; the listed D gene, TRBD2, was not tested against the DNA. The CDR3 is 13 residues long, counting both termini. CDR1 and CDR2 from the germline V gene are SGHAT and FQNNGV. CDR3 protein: CASSLVASGSRYF.

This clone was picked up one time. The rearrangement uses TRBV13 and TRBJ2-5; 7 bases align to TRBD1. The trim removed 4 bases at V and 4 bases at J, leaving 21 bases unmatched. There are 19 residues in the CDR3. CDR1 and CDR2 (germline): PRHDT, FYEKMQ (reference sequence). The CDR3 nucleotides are TGTGCCAGCAGCTCCTCAACCACCGGGACAGAAGGGGTAGTAGAGACCCAGTACTTC. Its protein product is CASSSSTTGTEGVVETQYF. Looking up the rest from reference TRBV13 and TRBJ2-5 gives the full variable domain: AAGVIQSPRHLIKEKRETATLKCYPIPRHDTVYWYQQGPGQDPQFLISFYEKMQSDKGSIPDRFSAQQFSDYHSELNMSSLELGDSALYFCASSSSTTGTEGVVETQYFGPGTRLLVL.

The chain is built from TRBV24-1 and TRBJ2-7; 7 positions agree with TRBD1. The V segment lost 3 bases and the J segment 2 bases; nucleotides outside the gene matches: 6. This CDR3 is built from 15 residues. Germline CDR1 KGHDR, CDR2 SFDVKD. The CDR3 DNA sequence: TGTGCCACCAGTGATCCCCGACAGGGCGCCTACGAGCAGTACTTC. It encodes CATSDPRQGAYEQYF.

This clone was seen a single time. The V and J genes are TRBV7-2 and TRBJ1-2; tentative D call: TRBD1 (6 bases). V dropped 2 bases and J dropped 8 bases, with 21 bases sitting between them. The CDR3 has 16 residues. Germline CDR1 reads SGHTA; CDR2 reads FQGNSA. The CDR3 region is CASSLLPDRSPLGYTF. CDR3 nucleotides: TGTGCCAGCAGCTTACTCCCGGACAGATCCCCGCTGGGCTACACCTTC.

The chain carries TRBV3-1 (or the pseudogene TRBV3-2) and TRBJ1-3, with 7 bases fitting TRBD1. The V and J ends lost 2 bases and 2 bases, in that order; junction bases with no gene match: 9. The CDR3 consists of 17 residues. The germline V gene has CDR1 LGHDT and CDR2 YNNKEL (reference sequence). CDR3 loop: CASSQTPGGRTGNTIYF. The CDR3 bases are TGTGCCAGCAGCCAAACCCCAGGGGGAAGGACTGGAAACACCATATATTTT.